This paragraph reports one T cell receptor (beta chain). Its antigen is unidentified. Each sample gave at least 7 million isolated PBMCs. CDR1 is SGHTA and CDR2 is FQGNSA in the germline V gene. V was pared by 1 base and J by 9 bases, with 0 bases of the junction left unmatched. CDR3 length: 13 residues. The data stem from a study of blood T cells in healthy people across ages. On the study more broadly: About one barcoded TCR beta cDNA was captured per two T cells.

Through a sample-barcoded 5' primer and a J-beta primer mix, a second PCR was run for roughly 6 to 11 cycles. TCRdb redid the calling of the 5' RACE reads with MiXCR, one entry per CDR3 protein. The sample includes roughly 680,000 distinct CDR3 sequences, approximately 50% of them seen just once. Notes on the study in general: The long-lived group displayed more naive CD4+ cells, plus higher diversity, than the aged donors did. Diversity estimates drawn from one million T cells were deemed underestimates.

Sequenced material: blood. This chain joins TRBV7-2 and TRBJ1-6, with 7 positions matching TRBD1. This receptor was identified in a woman in her sixties in good health. The DNA for the CDR3 is TGTGCCAGCAGCTTAGACAGGGGTTCACCCCTCCACTTT. Encoded protein: CASSLDRGSPLHF.